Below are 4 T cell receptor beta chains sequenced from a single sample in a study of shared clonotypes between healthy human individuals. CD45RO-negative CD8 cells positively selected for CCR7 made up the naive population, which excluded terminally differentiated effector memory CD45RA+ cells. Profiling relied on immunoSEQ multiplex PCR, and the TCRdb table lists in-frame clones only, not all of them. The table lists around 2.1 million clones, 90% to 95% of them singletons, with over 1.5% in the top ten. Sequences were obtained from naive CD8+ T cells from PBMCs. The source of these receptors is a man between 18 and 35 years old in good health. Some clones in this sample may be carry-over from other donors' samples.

Here the CDR3 reads CASSPENRGDTGELFF. The CDR3 nucleotides are TGTGCCAGCAGCCCAGAAAACAGGGGGGACACCGGGGAGCTGTTTTTT. The J gene is TRBJ2-2, the V gene TRBV7-3; 8 bases map to TRBD1. CDR1 is SGHTA and CDR2 is FQGTGA in the germline V gene. Trimming removed 5 bases from V and 3 bases from J; junction bases left unmatched: 8. The CDR3 sequence is 16 residues long.

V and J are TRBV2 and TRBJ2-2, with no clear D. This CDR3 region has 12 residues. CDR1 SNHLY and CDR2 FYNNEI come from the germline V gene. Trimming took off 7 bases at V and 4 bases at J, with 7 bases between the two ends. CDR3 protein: CASMGFTGELFF. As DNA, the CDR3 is TGTGCCAGCATGGGGTTCACCGGGGAGCTGTTTTTT.

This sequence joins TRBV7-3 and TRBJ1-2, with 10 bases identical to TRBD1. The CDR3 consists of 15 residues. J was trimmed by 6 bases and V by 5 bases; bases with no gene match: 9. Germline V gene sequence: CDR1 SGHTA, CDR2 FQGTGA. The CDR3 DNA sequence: TGTGCCAGCAGCCCGATTGGGACAGGGGCTGATGGCTACACCTTC. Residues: CASSPIGTGADGYTF.

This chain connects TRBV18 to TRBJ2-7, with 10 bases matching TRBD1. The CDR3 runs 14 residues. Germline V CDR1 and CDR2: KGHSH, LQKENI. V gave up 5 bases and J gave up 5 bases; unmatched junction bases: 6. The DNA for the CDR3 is TGTGCCAGCTCAACATGGACAGGGGGGGACGAGCAGTACTTC. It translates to CASSTWTGGDEQYF.